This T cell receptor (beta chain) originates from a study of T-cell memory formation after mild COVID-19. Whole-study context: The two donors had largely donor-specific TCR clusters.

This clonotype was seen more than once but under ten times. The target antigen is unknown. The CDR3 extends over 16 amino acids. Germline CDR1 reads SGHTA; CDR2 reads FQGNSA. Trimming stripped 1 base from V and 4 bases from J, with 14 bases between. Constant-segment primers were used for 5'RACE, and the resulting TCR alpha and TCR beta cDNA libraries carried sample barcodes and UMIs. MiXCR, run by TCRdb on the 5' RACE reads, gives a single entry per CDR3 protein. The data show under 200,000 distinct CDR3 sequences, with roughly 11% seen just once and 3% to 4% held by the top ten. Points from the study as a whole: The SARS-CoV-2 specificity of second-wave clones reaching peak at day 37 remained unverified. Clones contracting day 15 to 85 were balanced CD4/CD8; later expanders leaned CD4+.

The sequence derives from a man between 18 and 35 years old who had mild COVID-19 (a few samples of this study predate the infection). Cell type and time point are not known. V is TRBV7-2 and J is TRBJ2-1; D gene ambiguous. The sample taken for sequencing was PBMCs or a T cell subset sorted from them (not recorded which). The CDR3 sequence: CASSLDGRWWYNEQFF. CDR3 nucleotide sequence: TGTGCCAGCAGCTTAGACGGTAGGTGGTGGTACAATGAGCAGTTCTTC.